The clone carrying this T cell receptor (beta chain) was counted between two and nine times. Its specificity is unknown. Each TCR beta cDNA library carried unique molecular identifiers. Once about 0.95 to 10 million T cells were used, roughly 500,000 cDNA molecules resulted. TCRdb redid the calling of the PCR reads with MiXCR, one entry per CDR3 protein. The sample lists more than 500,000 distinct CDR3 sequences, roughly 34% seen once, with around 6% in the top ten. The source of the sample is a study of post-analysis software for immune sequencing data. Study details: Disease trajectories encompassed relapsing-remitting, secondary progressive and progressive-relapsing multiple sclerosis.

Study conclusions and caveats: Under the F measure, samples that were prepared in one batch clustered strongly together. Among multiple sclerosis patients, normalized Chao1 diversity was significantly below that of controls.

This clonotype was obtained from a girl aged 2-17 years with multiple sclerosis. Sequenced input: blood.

CDR3 coding DNA: TGTGCCAGCCAACAGGGATTCTACGAGCAGTACTTC. This gives the protein CASQQGFYEQYF. The rearrangement uses TRBV6-2 or TRBV6-3 and TRBJ2-7; perhaps TRBD1 as D (6 bases). Germline lookup yields CDR1 MNHEY and CDR2 SVGEGT. The CDR3 loop spans 12 amino acids. V gave up 8 bases and J gave up 3 bases, with 11 bases separating them.